This T cell receptor (beta chain) came from a study of blood T cells in healthy people across ages. Study observations and caveats: Investigators treated diversity estimates from one million T cells as underestimates. In the absence of known donor CMV status, changes in expanded clonotypes were possibly confounded.

About this clonotype itself: Its matching antigen is unknown.

No fewer than 5.5 micrograms of total RNA were isolated from every sample. Combining a sample-barcoded 5' primer with a J-beta primer mix, a second PCR ran for 7 to 11 cycles. Each cDNA molecule, via a template-switch adaptor with 12 random nucleotides, was tagged. Each CDR3 protein is one row after TCRdb ran MiXCR on the 5' RACE reads. Of hundreds of thousands of distinct CDR3 sequences detected, 45% to 70% appear once; the ten largest clones hold around 25%. The germline CDR1 and CDR2 sequences are MGHRA and YSYEKL. Trimming left V 1 base short and J 1 base short, with 13 bases between. This CDR3 spans 16 amino acids.

This receptor was identified in a man aged 40-55 years in good health. The sample was blood. The rearrangement links TRBV4-1 to TRBJ2-5; D remains ambiguous. CDR3 coding DNA: TGCGCCAGCAGCCAAGTCTTCCTACGGGTCCAAGAGACCCAGTACTTC. The encoded protein is CASSQVFLRVQETQYF.